This TCR beta chain was observed in a study of blood T cell repertoires in COVID-19 (TCRdb year 2020). In terms of the full investigation: Samples from collaborators originated in the United States, Italy and Spain and spanned both the acute and convalescent phases of COVID-19. The prospective study material was composed of cDNA or gDNA derived from T cells, B-cell-depleted T cells, or PBMCs. Subjects who had been exposed to COVID-19, were actively infected with it, or had recovered from it provided the deeply sampled blood TCRbeta repertoires that made up the dataset. The repertoires were made available in a free public database intended to serve as a resource for research on the immune response to SARS-CoV-2. Samples were obtained from the ongoing ImmuneRACE study (first 160 participants) and from about 1,300 subjects provided by 6 global collaborators. A de-identified subject ID, COVID-19 status, age in years and sex were almost always included in the sample metadata. Where available, HLA class I and class II types were obtained from metadata supplied by the sample provider rather than from assay-based typing.

TCRbeta CDR3 regions were amplified from genomic DNA by means of the immunoSEQ Assay, a bias-controlled multiplex PCR. Regarding the original processing steps: Within the assay, amplification of reference gene primers was used to estimate how many nucleated cells each sample contained. To quantify the absolute abundance of each unique TCRbeta CDR3 rearrangement, sequence reads were collapsed and filtered. For each sample, productive Simpson clonality was calculated by taking the square root of Simpson's diversity index across productive rearrangements. Sourced from immuneACCESS, this table was stored by TCRdb with only in-frame sequences that have V and J called. A share of the clones is absent; for the studies checked, an unresolved V gene accounts for under half, and the remainder has no known explanation. The DNA was the basis for D and trimming; V, J and clone size are from that table. Present in this sample are approximately 110,000 clones, approximately 84% of which were seen just once. Of the sample, about 1.6% is held by the ten largest clones.

The research as a whole found: How much clinical and demographic metadata was included differed by source and by participant, and the metadata was provided uncurated.

Reading from cysteine to phenylalanine, the CDR3 counts 14 amino acids. Only the CDR3 region is kept as DNA, spanning 42 bases read in frame from base 1. V loses 1 base at its end and J loses 2 bases; junction bases beyond the gene matches: 2. From the germline V gene (reference sequence), CDR1 is LNHNV and CDR2 is YYDKDF. As regards this clone: There is no known antigen for this receptor. There are no base qualities to consult, and no much larger clone falls within one base.

Whole blood was collected in K2EDTA tubes by collaborating institutions according to the institutions' own protocols. For TCRbeta analysis, collaborators shipped samples as frozen whole blood, isolated PBMCs, or DNA extracted from either of those sample types. The V gene is TRBV15 and the J gene is TRBJ2-7, and 7 bases in between align with TRBD1. Sample: peripheral blood. This TCR was sampled from a man aged 50-59 years with acute or convalescent COVID-19. The CDR3 reads CATSRGQGAYEQYF. The DNA is TGTGCCACCAGCAGAGGACAGGGCGCCTACGAGCAGTACTTC.